The T cell receptor (beta chain) described here comes from a study of CD8 T cells in Susac syndrome. The RNA input was about 0.45 to 1 ug, and it was reverse transcribed with random hexamers. Multiplex immunoSEQ PCR targeted 54 Vbeta and 13 Jbeta TCR beta segments. TCRdb re-called the immunoSEQ multiplex PCR reads with MiXCR, one entry per CDR3 protein. This table has about 300,000 distinct CDR3 sequences, approximately 85% appearing once. The germline V gene has CDR1 SGHAT and CDR2 FQNNGV. The V end lost 5 bases, the J end lost 5 bases, and 15 bases lay between the germline ends. This CDR3 contains 14 residues. Both CD4+ and CD8+ T cells were negatively isolated, and TEMRA cells underwent FACS enrichment.

The chain carries TRBV11-2 and TRBJ1-2, with a tentative D call TRBD1 (6 bases). The sequence was obtained from a human donor with multiple sclerosis. The sequencing input was CD8+ T cells from PBMCs. CDR3 loop: CASSAEQGGYGYTF. The CDR3 nucleotides are TGTGCCAGCAGCGCAGAACAGGGAGGGTATGGCTACACCTTC.